The rows below give T cell receptor beta chains drawn from one sample of a study of identical twins. TCRdb processed the 5' RACE reads anew with MiXCR; each CDR3 protein has one entry. The table lists roughly 630,000 distinct CDR3 sequences, 7% to 7.5% of them singletons. These data were also filed under a second study, of yellow fever vaccine responses in identical twins.

The sample comprised PBMCs. The receptors were sampled from a woman between 18 and 29 years old in good health. Each CDR3 is given without its conserved first and last residue. Fields, in order: V gene, CDR3 protein.

TRBV2 | ASKGRAEQF
TRBV5-1 | ASSLFSGGNEQF
TRBV7-9 | ASRYSTGLFTYNEQF
TRBV11-2 | ASSPSGHSGRRGRETQY
TRBV29-1 | SAPFGRSEQF
TRBV6-2/TRBV6-3 | ASTGGGARLNEQF
TRBV6-1 | ASCTRKGQLWTGELF
TRBV4-1 | ASSQQDSISYEQY
TRBV5-1 | ASSKGQVLLDEQF
TRBV12-3/TRBV12-4 | ASSPGTGSSYNEQF
TRBV4-1 | ASSQVASGVSYNEQF
TRBV5-1 | ASSGLARASTDTQY
TRBV7-8 | ASSEAGGFTYNEQF
TRBV4-2 | ASSQTGDHQPQH
TRBV5-1 | ASSGPGQGYTEAS